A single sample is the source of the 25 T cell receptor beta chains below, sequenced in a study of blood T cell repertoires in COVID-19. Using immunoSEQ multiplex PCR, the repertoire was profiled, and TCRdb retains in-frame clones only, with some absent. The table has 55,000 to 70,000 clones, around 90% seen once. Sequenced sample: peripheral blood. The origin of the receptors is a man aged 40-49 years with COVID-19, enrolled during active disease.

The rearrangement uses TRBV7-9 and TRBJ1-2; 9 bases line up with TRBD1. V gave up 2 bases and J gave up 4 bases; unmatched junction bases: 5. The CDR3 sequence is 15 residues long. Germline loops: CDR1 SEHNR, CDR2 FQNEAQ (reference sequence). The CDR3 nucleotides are TGTGCCAGCAGCTTATCGGGACAGGGCGCCTATGGCTACACCTTC. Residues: CASSLSGQGAYGYTF.

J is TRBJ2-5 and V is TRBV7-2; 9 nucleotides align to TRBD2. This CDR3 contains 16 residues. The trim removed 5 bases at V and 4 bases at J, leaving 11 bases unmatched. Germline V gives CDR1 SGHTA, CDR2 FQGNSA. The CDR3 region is CASSPLARGGPETQYF. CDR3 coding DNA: TGTGCCAGCAGCCCTCTGGCGCGGGGGGGCCCAGAGACCCAGTACTTC.

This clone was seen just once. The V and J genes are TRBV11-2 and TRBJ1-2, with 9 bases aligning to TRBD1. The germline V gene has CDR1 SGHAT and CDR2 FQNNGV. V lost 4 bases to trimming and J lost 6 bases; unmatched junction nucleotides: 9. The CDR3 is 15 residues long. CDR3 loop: CASSSLRDRVDGYTF. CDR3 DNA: TGTGCCAGCAGCTCACTCCGGGACAGGGTCGATGGCTACACCTTC.

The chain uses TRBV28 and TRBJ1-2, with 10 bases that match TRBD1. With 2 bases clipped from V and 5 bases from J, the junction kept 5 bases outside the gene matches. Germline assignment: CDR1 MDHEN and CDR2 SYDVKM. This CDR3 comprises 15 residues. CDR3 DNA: TGTGCCAGCAGTTTACCGACAGGGGGCGCGTATGGCTACACCTTC. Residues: CASSLPTGGAYGYTF.

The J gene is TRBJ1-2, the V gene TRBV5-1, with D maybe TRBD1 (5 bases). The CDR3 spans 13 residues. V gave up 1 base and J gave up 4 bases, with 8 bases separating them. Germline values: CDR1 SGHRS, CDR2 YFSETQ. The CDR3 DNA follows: TGCGCCAGCAGCTTGCAGGGTGGCTATGGCTACACCTTC. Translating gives CASSLQGGYGYTF.

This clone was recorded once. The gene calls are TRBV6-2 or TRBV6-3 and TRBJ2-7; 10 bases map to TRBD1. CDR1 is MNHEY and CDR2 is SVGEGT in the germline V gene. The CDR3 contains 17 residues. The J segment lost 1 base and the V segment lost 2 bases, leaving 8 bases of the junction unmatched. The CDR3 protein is CASSYGNMGQGSYEQYF. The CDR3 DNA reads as TGTGCCAGCAGTTACGGGAATATGGGACAGGGGTCCTACGAGCAGTACTTC.

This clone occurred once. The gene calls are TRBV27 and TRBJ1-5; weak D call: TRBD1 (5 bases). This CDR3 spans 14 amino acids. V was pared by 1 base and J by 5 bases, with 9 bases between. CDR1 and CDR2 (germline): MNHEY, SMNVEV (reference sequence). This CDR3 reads CASSLWGGDQPQHF. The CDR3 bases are TGTGCCAGCAGTTTATGGGGGGGGGATCAGCCCCAGCATTTT.

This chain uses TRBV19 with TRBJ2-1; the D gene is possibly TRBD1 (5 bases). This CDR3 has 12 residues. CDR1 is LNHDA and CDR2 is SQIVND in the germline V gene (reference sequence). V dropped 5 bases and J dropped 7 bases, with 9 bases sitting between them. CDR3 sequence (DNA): TGTGCCAGTAGTTGGGGCAGGAATGAGCAGTTCTTC. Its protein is CASSWGRNEQFF.

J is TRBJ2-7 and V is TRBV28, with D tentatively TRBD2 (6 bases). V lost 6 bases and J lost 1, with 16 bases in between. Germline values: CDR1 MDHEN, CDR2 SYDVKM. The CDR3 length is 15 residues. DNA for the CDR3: TGTGCCAGCAGCCGCGGGGACGGCGGATCCTACGAGCAGTACTTC. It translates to CASSRGDGGSYEQYF.

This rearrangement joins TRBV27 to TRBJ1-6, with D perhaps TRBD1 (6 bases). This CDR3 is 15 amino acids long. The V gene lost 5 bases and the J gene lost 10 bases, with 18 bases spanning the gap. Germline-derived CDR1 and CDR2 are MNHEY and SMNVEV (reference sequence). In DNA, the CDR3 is TGTGCCAGCAGTAGGGGGGGGACGAGGGTCTCACCCCTCCACTTT. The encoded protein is CASSRGGTRVSPLHF.

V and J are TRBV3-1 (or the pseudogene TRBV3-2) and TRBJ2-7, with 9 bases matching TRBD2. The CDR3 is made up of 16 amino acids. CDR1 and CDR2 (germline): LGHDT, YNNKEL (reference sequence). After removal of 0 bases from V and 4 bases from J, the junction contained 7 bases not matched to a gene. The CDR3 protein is CASSQDLAGGIYEQYF. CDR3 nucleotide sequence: TGTGCCAGCAGCCAAGATCTTGCGGGGGGGATATACGAGCAGTACTTC.

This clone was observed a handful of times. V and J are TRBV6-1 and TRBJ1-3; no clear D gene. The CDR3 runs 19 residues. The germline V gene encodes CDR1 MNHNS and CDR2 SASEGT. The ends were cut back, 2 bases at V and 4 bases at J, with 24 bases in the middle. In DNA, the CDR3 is TGTGCCAGCAGTGAATCAGTCCTTCCGGGTCGGCGGAACGGAAACACCATATATTTT. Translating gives CASSESVLPGRRNGNTIYF.

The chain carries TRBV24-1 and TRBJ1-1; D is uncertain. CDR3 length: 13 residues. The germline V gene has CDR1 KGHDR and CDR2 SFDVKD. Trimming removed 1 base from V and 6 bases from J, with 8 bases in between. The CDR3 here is CATSDFSGPEAFF. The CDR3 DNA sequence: TGTGCCACCAGTGATTTTTCCGGTCCTGAAGCTTTCTTT.

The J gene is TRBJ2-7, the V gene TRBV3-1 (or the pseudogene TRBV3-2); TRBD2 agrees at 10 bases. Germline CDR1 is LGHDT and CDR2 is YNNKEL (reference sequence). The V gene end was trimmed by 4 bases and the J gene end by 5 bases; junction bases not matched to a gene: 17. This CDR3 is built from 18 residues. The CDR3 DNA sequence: TGTGCCAGCAGCCCCGAGCGGGGGGGCGGCCGGATTACCCACGAGCAGTACTTC. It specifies CASSPERGGGRITHEQYF.

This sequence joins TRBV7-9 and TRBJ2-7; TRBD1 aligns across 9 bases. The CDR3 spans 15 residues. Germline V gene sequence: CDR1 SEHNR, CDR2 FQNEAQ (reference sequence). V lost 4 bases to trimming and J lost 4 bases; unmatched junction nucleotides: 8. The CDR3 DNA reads TGTGCCAGCAGCTCTGACAGGGGGAATAGGTACGAGCAGTACTTC. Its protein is CASSSDRGNRYEQYF.

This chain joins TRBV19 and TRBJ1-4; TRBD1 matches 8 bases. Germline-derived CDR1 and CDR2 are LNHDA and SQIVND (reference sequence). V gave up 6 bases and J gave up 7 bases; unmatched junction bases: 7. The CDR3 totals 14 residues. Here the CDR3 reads CASSPTGASEKLFF. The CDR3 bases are TGTGCCAGTAGCCCGACAGGGGCGAGTGAAAAACTGTTTTTT.

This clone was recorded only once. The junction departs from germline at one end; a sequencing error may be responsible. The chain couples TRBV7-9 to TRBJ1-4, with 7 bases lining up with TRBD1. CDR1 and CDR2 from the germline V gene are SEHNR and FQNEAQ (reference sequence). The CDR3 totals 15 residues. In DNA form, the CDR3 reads TGTGCCAGCAGCTTAAATACAGGGGAAGGTGAAAAACTATTTTTT. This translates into CASSLNTGEGEKLFF.

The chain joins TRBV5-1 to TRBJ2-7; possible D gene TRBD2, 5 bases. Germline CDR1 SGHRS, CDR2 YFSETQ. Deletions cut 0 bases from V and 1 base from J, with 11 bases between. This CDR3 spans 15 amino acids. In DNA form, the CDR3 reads TGCGCCAGCAGCTTGGTATCCGGGGAGTCCTACGAGCAGTACTTC. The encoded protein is CASSLVSGESYEQYF.

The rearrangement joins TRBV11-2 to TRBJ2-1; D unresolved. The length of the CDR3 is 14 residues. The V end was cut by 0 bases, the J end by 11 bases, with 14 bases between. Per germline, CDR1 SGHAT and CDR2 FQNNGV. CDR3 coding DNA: TGTGCCAGCAGCTTAGATCAGGCTCGCGTTAAGCAGTTCTTC. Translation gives CASSLDQARVKQFF.

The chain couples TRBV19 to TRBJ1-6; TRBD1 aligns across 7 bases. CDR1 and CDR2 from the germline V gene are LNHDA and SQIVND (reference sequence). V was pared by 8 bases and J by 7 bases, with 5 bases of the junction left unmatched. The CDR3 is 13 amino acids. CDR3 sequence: CASAGTDNSPLHF. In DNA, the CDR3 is TGTGCCAGTGCGGGGACAGACAATTCACCCCTCCACTTT. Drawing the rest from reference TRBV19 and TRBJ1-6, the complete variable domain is DGGITQSPKYLFRKEGQNVTLSCEQNLNHDAMYWYRQDPGQGLRLIYYSQIVNDFQKGDIAEGYSVSREKKESFPLTVTSAQKNPTAFYLCASAGTDNSPLHFGNGTRLTVT.

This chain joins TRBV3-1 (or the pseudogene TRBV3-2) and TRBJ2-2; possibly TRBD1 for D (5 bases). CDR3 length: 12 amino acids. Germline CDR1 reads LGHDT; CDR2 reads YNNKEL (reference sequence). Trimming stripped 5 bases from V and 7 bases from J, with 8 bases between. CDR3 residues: CASSAGFGELFF. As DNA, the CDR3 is TGTGCCAGCAGCGCAGGGTTCGGGGAGCTGTTTTTT.

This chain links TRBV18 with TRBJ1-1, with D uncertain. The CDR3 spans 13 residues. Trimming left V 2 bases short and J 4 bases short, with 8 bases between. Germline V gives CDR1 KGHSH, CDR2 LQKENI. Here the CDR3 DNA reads TGTGCCAGCTCACCAGGATCGGGCACTGAAGCTTTCTTT. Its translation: CASSPGSGTEAFF.

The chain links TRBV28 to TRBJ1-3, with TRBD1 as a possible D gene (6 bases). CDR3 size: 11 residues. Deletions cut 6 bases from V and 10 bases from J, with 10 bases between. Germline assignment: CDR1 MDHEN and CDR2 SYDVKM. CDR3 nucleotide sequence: TGTGCCAGCAGATACAGGGTAACCATATATTTT. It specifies CASRYRVTIYF.

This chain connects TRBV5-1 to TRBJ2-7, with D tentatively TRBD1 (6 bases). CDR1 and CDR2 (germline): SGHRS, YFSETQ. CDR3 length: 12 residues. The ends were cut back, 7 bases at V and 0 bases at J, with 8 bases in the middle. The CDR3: CASLQGSYEQYF. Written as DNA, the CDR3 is TGCGCCAGCCTACAGGGCTCCTACGAGCAGTACTTC. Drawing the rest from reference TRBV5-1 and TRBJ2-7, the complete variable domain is KAGVTQTPRYLIKTRGQQVTLSCSPISGHRSVSWYQQTPGQGLQFLFEYFSETQRNKGNFPGRFSGRQFSNSRSEMNVSTLELGDSALYLCASLQGSYEQYFGPGTRLTVT.

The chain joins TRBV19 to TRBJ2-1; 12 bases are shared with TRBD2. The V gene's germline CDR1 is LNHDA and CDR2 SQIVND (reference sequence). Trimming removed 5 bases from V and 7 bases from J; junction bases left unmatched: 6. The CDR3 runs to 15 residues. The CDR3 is CASSSLAGGVNEQFF. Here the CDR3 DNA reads TGTGCCAGTAGTTCACTAGCGGGGGGCGTAAATGAGCAGTTCTTC. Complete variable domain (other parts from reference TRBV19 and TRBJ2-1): DGGITQSPKYLFRKEGQNVTLSCEQNLNHDAMYWYRQDPGQGLRLIYYSQIVNDFQKGDIAEGYSVSREKKESFPLTVTSAQKNPTAFYLCASSSLAGGVNEQFFGPGTRLTVL.